This T cell receptor (beta chain) was profiled in a study of T-cell reconstitution after alpha-beta-depleted transplantation in children. This clonotype was counted ten times or more. The antigen remains undetermined. Preparing the TCRbeta library involved the use of unique molecular identifiers. TCRdb reprocessed the PCR reads via MiXCR and lists one record per CDR3 protein. The table lists about 300,000 distinct CDR3 sequences, 10% of them singletons. The CDR3 has 15 residues. Germline V gives CDR1 SEHNR, CDR2 FQNEAQ (reference sequence). Trimming pared 4 bases from V and 1 base from J, leaving 10 bases between. Whole-study findings and limits: After one year, T-cell counts and TCRbeta diversity mostly came from new T cells. TCRbeta diversity was high at day 60 in some patients (a result of surviving recipient T cells and thymic progenitors). Several hundred rapidly expanded clones from non-depleted graft cells reportedly supplied alpha-beta T cells about two months post-transplant.

This TCR was sampled from a boy under three years old with acute myeloid leukemia, due to receive a stem cell transplant. The chain combines TRBV7-9 with TRBJ2-2; D is unclear. The sample in question was PBMCs, obtained before TCRalphabeta/CD19-depleted stem cell transplant. CDR3 sequence: CASSSPRRNTGELFF. CDR3 DNA sequence: TGTGCCAGCAGCTCCCCAAGACGGAACACCGGGGAGCTGTTTTTT.